This TCR beta chain was sequenced in a study of blood T cell repertoires in COVID-19. Study-level information: The United States, Italy and Spain provided the acute and convalescent COVID-19 samples. T cells, B-cell-depleted T cells, or PBMCs supplied cDNA or gDNA.

In the original analysis: Reference gene primer amplification yielded estimated nucleated cell counts. Generated by immunoSEQ multiplex PCR, the TCRdb table keeps only in-frame clones and is missing some. V, J and clone size were drawn from that table, and D and trimming were deduced from the DNA. The data hold around 160,000 clones, with around 82% observed a single time. The CDR3 covers 13 residues. Germline CDR1 reads MDHEN; CDR2 reads SYDVKM. V gave up 8 bases and J gave up 4 bases, with 14 bases separating them. This rearrangement joins TRBV28 to TRBJ1-2; D perhaps matches TRBD1 (6 bases). The receptor's source is a man in his sixties with active or convalescent COVID-19. What was sequenced was peripheral blood. CDR3 amino acids: CASVEPGAYGYTF. CDR3 coding DNA: TGTGCCAGCGTTGAGCCAGGGGCCTATGGCTACACCTTC.